This T cell receptor (beta chain) was obtained from a study of T cells in Graves' hyperthyroidism and ophthalmopathy. Study outcomes and limitations: Blood also contained most expanded thyroid clonotypes above 0.001.

Per the germline V gene, CDR1 is LGHDT and CDR2 is YNNKEL (reference sequence). This CDR3 has 16 residues. V gave up 4 bases and J gave up 2 bases, with 15 bases separating them. Regions amplified from RNA transcripts were the TCR beta CDR3 regions. The HTBI primer set served for first-round RT-PCR of the TCR CDR3. TCRdb analysed the multiplex PCR reads with MiXCR anew, one entry per CDR3 protein. The sample shows 500,000 to 600,000 distinct CDR3 sequences, over 15% of them seen only once. This clonotype came up a few times. As yet, its antigen is unknown. The definition of stable Graves' hyperthyroidism was no ophthalmopathy progression within 18 months. Patients were excluded because of uncontrolled infection, other autoimmune disease, pregnancy or lactation.

The chain employs TRBV3-1 and TRBJ1-3, with D maybe TRBD1 (5 bases). The source of this sequence is a woman under 30 with Graves' hyperthyroidism. What was sequenced was blood. The CDR3 nucleotides are TGTGCCAGCAGCCGAAACAGGAAGTCGACTGGAAACACCATATATTTT. This codes for CASSRNRKSTGNTIYF.